This T cell receptor beta chain was identified during a study of shared clonotypes between healthy human individuals. On this clone itself: The target antigen is unknown.

Study results and limitations: Clonotype sharing among donors was expected to depend on sequencing depth. Sample collection involved blood only; tissue repertoires are likely different. Naive subsets tended to show greater estimated richness than memory subsets.

Assay execution proceeded at the deep level. The method was immunoSEQ multiplex PCR; TCRdb's version includes in-frame clones alone and lacks a portion of them. The table shows approximately 1.1 million clones, with about 84% occurring only once. The TCR comes from a man between 18 and 35 years old in good health. Some clones in this sample may be carry-over from other donors' samples. Sequenced: memory CD4+ T cells from PBMCs. Stated subset: CD45RA-negative fraction.

In DNA form, the CDR3 reads TGTGCCAGTTTGAGGGGGGCCTACGAGCAGTACTTC. Its protein product is CASLRGAYEQYF. V is TRBV19 and J is TRBJ2-7; D tentatively fits TRBD1 or TRBD2 (6 bases each). The CDR3 spans 12 residues. V was clipped by 8 bases and J by 2 bases, with 10 bases between them. Looked up from germline, CDR1 is LNHDA and CDR2 is SQIVND (reference sequence).